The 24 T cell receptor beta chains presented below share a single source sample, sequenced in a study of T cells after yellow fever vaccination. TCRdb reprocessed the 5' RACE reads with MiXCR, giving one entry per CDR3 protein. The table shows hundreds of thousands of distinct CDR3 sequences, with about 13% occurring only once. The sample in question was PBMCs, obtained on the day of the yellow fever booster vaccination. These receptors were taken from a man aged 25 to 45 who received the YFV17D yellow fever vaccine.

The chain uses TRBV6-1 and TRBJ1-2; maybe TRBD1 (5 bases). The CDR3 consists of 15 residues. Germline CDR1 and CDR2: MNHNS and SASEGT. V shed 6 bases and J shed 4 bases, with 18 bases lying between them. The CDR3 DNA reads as TGTGCCAGCAGGGGCGGCGACAGAAGTTCCTATGGCTACACCTTC. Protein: CASRGGDRSSYGYTF.

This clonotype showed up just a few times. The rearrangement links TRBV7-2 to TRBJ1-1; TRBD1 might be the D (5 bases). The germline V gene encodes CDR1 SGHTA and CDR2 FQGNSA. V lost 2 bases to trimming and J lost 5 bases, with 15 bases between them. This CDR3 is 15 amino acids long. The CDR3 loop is CASSLSKGLKTEAFF. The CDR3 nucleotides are TGTGCCAGCAGCTTAAGTAAGGGACTTAAAACTGAAGCTTTCTTT.

In DNA, the CDR3 is TGTGCCAGCAAAACCTCAGCTGGTTACAATGAGCAGTTCTTC. Translating it yields CASKTSAGYNEQFF. The chain recombines TRBV11-2 with TRBJ2-1; no clear D. V was pared by 7 bases and J by 4 bases, with 14 bases between. The CDR3 loop spans 14 amino acids. CDR1 is SGHAT, CDR2 FQNNGV, per germline.

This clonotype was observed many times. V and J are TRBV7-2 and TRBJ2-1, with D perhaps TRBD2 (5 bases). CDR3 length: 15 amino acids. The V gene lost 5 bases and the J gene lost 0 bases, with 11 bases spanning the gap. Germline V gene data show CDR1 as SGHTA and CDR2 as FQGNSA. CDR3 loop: CASSLVGGSYNEQFF. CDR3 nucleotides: TGTGCCAGCAGCCTGGTTGGAGGCTCCTACAATGAGCAGTTCTTC.

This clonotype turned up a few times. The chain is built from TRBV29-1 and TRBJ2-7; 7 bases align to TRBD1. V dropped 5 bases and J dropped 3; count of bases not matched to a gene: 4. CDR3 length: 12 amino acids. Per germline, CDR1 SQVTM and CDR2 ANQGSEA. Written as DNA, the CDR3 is TGCAGCGTTAAAGGGGGCCGCTACGAGCAGTACTTC. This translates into CSVKGGRYEQYF.

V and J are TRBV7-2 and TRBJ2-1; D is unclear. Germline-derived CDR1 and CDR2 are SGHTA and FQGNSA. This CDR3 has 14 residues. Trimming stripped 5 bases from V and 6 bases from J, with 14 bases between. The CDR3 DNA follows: TGTGCCAGCAGCCTCGGGCTAGAGACCAATGAGCAGTTCTTC. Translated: CASSLGLETNEQFF.

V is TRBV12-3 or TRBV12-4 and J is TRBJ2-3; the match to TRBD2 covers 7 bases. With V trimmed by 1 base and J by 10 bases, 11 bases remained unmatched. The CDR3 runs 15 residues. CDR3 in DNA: TGTGCCAGCAGTTTAGTTACAGGAGGCGGGAGAGCGCAGTATTTT. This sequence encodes CASSLVTGGGRAQYF.

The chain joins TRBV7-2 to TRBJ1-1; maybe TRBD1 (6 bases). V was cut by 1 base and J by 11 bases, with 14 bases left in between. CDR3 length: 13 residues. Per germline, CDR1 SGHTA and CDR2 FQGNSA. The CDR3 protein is CASSLEAGAGAFF. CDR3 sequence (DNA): TGTGCCAGCAGCTTAGAAGCAGGGGCAGGTGCTTTCTTT. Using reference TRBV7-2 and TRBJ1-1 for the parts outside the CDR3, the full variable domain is GAGVSQSPSNKVTEKGKDVELRCDPISGHTALYWYRQSLGQGLEFLIYFQGNSAPDKSGLPSDRFSAERTGGSVSTLTIQRTQQEDSAVYLCASSLEAGAGAFFGQGTRLTVV.

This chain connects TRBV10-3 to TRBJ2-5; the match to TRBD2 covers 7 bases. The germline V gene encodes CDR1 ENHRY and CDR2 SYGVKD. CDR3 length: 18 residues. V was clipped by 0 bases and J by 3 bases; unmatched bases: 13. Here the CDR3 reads CAISESIAGGSREETQYF. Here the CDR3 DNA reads TGTGCCATCAGTGAGTCTATCGCCGGCGGGAGTAGGGAAGAGACCCAGTACTTC.

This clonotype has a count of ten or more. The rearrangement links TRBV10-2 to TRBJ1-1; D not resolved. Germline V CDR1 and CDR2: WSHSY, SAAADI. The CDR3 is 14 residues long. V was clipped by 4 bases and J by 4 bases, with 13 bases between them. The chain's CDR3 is CASSGSVAGTEAFF. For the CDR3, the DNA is TGCGCCAGCAGTGGGTCAGTGGCGGGCACTGAAGCTTTCTTT.

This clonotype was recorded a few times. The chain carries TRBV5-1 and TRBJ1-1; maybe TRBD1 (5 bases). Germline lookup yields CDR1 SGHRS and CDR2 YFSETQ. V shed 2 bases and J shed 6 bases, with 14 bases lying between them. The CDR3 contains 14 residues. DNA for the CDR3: TGCGCCAGCAGCTTTTCGGGGGAAACCGCTGAAGCTTTCTTT. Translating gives CASSFSGETAEAFF.

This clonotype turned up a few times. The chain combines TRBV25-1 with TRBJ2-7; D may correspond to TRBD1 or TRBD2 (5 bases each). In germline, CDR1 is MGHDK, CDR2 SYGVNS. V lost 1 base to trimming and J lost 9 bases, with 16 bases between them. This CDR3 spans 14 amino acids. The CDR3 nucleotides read TGTGCCAGCAGTGAATCTGAGGGGATTTCGAGGCAGTACTTC. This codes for CASSESEGISRQYF.

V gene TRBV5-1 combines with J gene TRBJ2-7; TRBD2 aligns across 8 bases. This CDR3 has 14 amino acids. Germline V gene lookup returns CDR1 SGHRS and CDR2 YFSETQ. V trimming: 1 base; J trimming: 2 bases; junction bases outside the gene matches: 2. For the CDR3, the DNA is TGCGCCAGCAGCTTGAGCGGGAGCGCCTACGAGCAGTACTTC. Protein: CASSLSGSAYEQYF. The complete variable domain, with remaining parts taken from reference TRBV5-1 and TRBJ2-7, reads KAGVTQTPRYLIKTRGQQVTLSCSPISGHRSVSWYQQTPGQGLQFLFEYFSETQRNKGNFPGRFSGRQFSNSRSEMNVSTLELGDSALYLCASSLSGSAYEQYFGPGTRLTVT.

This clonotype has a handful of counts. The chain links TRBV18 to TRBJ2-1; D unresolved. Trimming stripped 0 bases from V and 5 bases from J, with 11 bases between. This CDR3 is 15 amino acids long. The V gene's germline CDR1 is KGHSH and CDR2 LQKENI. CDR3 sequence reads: CASSPPMRWDNEQFF. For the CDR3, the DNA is TGTGCCAGCTCACCACCGATGAGATGGGACAATGAGCAGTTCTTC.

This CDR3 reads CSVNLRNYGYTF. The CDR3 region has the DNA TGCAGCGTGAACCTCAGGAACTATGGCTACACCTTC. This chain uses TRBV29-1 with TRBJ1-2; D is unresolved. The CDR3 consists of 12 residues. Germline assignment: CDR1 SQVTM and CDR2 ANQGSEA. The V and J ends lost 6 bases and 2 bases respectively, with 10 bases between them. Looking up the rest from reference TRBV29-1 and TRBJ1-2 gives the full variable domain: SAVISQKPSRDICQRGTSLTIQCQVDSQVTMMFWYRQQPGQSLTLIATANQGSEATYESGFVIDKFPISRPNLTFSTLTVSNMSPEDSSIYLCSVNLRNYGYTFGSGTRLTVV.

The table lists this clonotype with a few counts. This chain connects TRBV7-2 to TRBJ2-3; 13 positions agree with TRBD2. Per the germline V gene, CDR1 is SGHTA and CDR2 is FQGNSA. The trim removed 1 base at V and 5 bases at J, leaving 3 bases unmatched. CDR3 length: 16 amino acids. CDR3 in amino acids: CASSLGLAGGKDTQYF. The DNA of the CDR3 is TGTGCCAGCAGCTTAGGACTAGCGGGGGGAAAAGATACGCAGTATTTT.

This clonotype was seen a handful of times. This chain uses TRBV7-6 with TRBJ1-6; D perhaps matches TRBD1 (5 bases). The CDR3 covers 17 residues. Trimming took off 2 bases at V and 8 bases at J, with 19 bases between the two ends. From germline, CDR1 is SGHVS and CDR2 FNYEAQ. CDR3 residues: CASSLHLSGGTYSPLHF. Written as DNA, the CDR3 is TGTGCCAGCAGCTTACACCTCTCGGGGGGGACTTATTCACCCCTCCACTTT.

The CDR3 sequence: CASSLYVFNVEQYF. The CDR3 bases are TGTGCCAGCAGTTTGTACGTATTCAACGTCGAGCAGTACTTC. The V and J genes are TRBV12-3 or TRBV12-4 and TRBJ2-7; D is unresolved. This CDR3 has 14 amino acids. The V gene lost 3 bases and the J gene lost 6 bases, with 15 bases spanning the gap.

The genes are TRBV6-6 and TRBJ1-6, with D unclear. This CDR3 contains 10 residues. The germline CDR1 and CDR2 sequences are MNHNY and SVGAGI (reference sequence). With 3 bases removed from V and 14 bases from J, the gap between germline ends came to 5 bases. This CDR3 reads CASSYGALHF. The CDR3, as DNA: TGTGCCAGCAGTTATGGGGCCCTCCACTTT.

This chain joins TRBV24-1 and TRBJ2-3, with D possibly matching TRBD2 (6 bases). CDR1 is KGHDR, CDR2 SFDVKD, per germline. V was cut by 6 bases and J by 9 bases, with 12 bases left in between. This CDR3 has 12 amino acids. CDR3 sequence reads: CATSTGGRTQYF. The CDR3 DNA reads TGTGCCACCAGTACAGGAGGGAGGACGCAGTATTTT.

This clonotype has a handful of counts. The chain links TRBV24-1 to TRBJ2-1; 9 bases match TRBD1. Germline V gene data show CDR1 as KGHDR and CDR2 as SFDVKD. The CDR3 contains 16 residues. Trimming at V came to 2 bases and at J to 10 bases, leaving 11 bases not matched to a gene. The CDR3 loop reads CATSDSRTGVGGEQFF. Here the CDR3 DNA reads TGTGCCACCAGTGATTCGCGGACAGGGGTCGGGGGCGAGCAGTTCTTC.

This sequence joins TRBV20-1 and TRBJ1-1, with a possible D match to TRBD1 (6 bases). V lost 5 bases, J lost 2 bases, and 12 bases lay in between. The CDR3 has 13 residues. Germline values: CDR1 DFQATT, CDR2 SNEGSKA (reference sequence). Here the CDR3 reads CSALPGANTEAFF. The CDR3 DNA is TGCAGTGCTCTACCGGGGGCCAACACTGAAGCTTTCTTT.

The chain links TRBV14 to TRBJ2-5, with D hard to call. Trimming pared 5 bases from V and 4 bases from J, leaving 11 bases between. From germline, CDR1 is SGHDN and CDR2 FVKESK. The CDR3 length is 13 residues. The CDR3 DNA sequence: TGTGCCAGCAGCAGCAAGCCCCGAGAGACCCAGTACTTC. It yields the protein CASSSKPRETQYF. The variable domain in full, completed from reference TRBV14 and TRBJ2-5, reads EAGVTQFPSHSVIEKGQTVTLRCDPISGHDNLYWYRRVMGKEIKFLLHFVKESKQDESGMPNNRFLAERTGGTYSTLKVQPAELEDSGVYFCASSSKPRETQYFGPGTRLLVL.

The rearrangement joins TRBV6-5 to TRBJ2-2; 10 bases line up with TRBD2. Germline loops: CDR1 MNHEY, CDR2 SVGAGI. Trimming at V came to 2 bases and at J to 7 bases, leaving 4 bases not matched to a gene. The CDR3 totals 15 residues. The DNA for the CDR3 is TGTGCCAGCAGTTACCTTCCTAGCGGGAGCGGGGAGCTGTTTTTT. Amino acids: CASSYLPSGSGELFF.